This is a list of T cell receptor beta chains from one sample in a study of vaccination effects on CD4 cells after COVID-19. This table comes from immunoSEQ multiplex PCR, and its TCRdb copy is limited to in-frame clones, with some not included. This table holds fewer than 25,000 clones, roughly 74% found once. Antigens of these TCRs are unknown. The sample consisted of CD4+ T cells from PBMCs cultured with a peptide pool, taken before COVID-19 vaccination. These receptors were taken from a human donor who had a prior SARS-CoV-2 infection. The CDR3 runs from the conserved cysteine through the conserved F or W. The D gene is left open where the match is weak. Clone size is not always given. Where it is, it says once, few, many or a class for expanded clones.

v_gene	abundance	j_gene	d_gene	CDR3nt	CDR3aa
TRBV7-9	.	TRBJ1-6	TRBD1	TGTGCCAGCAGCCCAGAGACCGGGACAGGGGGTTATGATTCACCCCTCCACTTT	CASSPETGTGGYDSPLHF
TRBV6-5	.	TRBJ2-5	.	TGTGCCAGCGGGCGGAGGGGGGGCCGAGAGACCCAGTACTTC	CASGRRGGRETQYF
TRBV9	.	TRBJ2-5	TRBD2	TGTGCCAGCAGCCCTGGGGAGAAGCGGGGGGCACTAGAGACCCAGTACTTC	CASSPGEKRGALETQYF
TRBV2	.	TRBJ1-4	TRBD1	TGTGCCAGCAGTGAAGCCGCTGGACAGGGGGCAGGGGAAAAACTGTTTTTT	CASSEAAGQGAGEKLFF
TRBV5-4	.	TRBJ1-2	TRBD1	TGTGCCAGCAGCTCGCACAGGGGAGCTGGCTACACCTTC	CASSSHRGAGYTF
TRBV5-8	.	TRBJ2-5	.	TGTGCCAGCAGGCCGACTCCCCAAGAGACCCAGTACTTC	CASRPTPQETQYF
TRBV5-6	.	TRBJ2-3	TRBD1	TGTGCCAGCAGCTTGATGCGGGGTCAGGGGGCAACAGATACGCAGTATTTT	CASSLMRGQGATDTQYF
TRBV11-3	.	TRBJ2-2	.	TGTGCCAGCAGCCTCGGGGGAGTAAACACCGGGGAGCTGTTTTTT	CASSLGGVNTGELFF
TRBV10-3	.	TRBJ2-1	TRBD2	TGTGCCATCAGTGAGTCTCTTGGACTAGCGTTATCAAATGAGCAGTTCTTC	CAISESLGLALSNEQFF
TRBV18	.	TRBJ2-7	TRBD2	TGTGCCAGCTCACCACGGGGACTAGCGGGAGGGTATAATTACGAGCAGTACTTC	CASSPRGLAGGYNYEQYF
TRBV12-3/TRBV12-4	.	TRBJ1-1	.	TGTGCCAGCAGATACGGAACAAACACTGAAGCTTTCTTT	CASRYGTNTEAFF
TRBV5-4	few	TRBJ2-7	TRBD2	TGTGCCAGCAGCATCGGGACTAGCGGGAGTGACTACGAGCAGTACTTC	CASSIGTSGSDYEQYF
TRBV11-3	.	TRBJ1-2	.	TGTGCCAGCAGCTCCAGGGCTAACTATGGCTACACCTTC	CASSSRANYGYTF
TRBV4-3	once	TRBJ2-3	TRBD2	TGCGCCAGCAGCCAAGTCTTTGCGACTAGCGGGAGGCAAATCACAGATACGCAGTATTTT	CASSQVFATSGRQITDTQYF
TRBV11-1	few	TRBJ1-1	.	TGTGCCAGCACCCCCAAGCTGAACACTGAAGCTTTCTTT	CASTPKLNTEAFF